This passage covers 16 T cell receptor beta chains from one sample sequenced in a study of shared clonotypes between healthy human individuals (dated by TCRdb to the early 2020s). CD8 naive samples were CD45RO-negative cells positively selected for CCR7, giving a CD45RA+CCR7+ population that excluded TemRA cells. Library prep was done by the immunoSEQ multiplex PCR assay. TCRdb obtained this table from immuneACCESS and retained in-frame rearrangements with V and J assigned. These tables miss some clones; where compared with another copy, unresolved V genes account for less than half of the shortfall, and the remainder is unexplained. Present in this sample are around 620,000 clones, 85% to 95% of which were seen just once. The ten largest account for 0.11% of the sample. The sample consisted of naive CD8+ T cells sorted from blood. The meaning of the sample's cell subset or site label: CD45RA+CCR7+. The receptor set was obtained from a woman in her thirties in good health.

This chain connects TRBV28 to TRBJ2-7; perhaps TRBD2 as D (7 bases). V was trimmed by 8 bases and J by 0 bases, leaving 17 bases between them. Germline CDR1 reads MDHEN; CDR2 reads SYDVKM. CDR3 length: 15 residues. CDR3 amino acids: CASGGALRSSYEQYF. CDR3 coding DNA: TGTGCCAGCGGGGGGGCCCTTAGGAGCTCCTACGAGCAGTACTTC. Supplemented by reference TRBV28 and TRBJ2-7, the full variable domain reads DVKVTQSSRYLVKRTGEKVFLECVQDMDHENMFWYRQDPGLGLRLIYFSYDVKMKEKGDIPEGYSVSREKKERFSLILESASTNQTSMYLCASGGALRSSYEQYFGPGTRLTVT.

The chain couples TRBV28 to TRBJ2-2; 7 nucleotides agree with TRBD1. With 5 bases clipped from V and 4 bases from J, the junction kept 10 bases outside the gene matches. The CDR3 sequence is 16 residues long. The germline V gene encodes CDR1 MDHEN and CDR2 SYDVKM. CDR3 amino acids: CASSPETGFITGELFF. The CDR3 coding sequence is TGTGCCAGCAGTCCAGAGACAGGGTTTATCACCGGGGAGCTGTTTTTT.

V is TRBV19 and J is TRBJ2-7; the match to TRBD2 covers 12 bases. Trimming took 5 bases from V and 3 from J; bases not matched to a gene: 5. CDR3 length: 15 amino acids. Per germline, CDR1 LNHDA and CDR2 SQIVND (reference sequence). The CDR3 sequence is CASSDLAGGDYEQYF. DNA of the CDR3: TGTGCCAGTAGTGATCTAGCGGGAGGGGACTACGAGCAGTACTTC.

The chain recombines TRBV30 with TRBJ2-7; D is undetermined. With 4 bases removed from V and 4 bases from J, the gap between germline ends came to 14 bases. Germline CDR1 reads GTSNPN; CDR2 reads SVGIG (reference sequence). The CDR3 has 13 residues. CDR3 sequence (DNA): TGTGCCTGGACTCCTTTGGGCGGTTACGAGCAGTACTTC. It is translated as CAWTPLGGYEQYF.

The chain couples TRBV4-1 to TRBJ1-1, with 9 bases lining up with TRBD1. The CDR3 contains 15 residues. Germline loops: CDR1 MGHRA, CDR2 YSYEKL. Losses at the gene ends were 3 bases for V and 4 bases for J; bases not matched to a gene: 6. The CDR3 protein is CASSQDRGRGTEAFF. CDR3 DNA sequence: TGCGCCAGCAGCCAGGACAGGGGTCGCGGCACTGAAGCTTTCTTT.

The chain is built from TRBV19 and TRBJ2-7, with 7 bases aligning to TRBD2. The V gene end was trimmed by 1 base and the J gene end by 5 bases; junction bases not matched to a gene: 8. The germline V gene encodes CDR1 LNHDA and CDR2 SQIVND (reference sequence). The CDR3 runs 15 residues. CDR3 in DNA: TGTGCCAGTAGTATAGGGGGGGGACCCCTGGACGAGCAGTACTTC. This translates into CASSIGGGPLDEQYF.

The chain couples TRBV27 to TRBJ1-2; D ambiguous. V was cut by 7 bases and J by 7 bases, with 31 bases left in between. Germline V gene data show CDR1 as MNHEY and CDR2 as SMNVEV (reference sequence). There are 18 residues in the CDR3. In DNA form, the CDR3 reads TGTGCCAGCACCCTCCGTTTAGGTTTTGAAGACTTCTATGGTGGCTACACCTTC. It codes for CASTLRLGFEDFYGGYTF.

Details on this clone: The sample contains more than one DNA sequence encoding this CDR3. The chain recombines TRBV6-5 with TRBJ2-3; D is unclear. The V gene's germline CDR1 is MNHEY and CDR2 SVGAGI. Trimming took off 2 bases at V and 1 base at J, with 7 bases between the two ends. The CDR3 is 14 amino acids. CDR3 in amino acids: CASSYGPGTDTQYF. The CDR3 DNA follows: TGTGCCAGCAGTTACGGTCCGGGCACAGATACGCAGTATTTT.

V and J are TRBV4-2 and TRBJ2-7, with D tentatively TRBD1 or TRBD2 (5 bases each). This CDR3 comprises 12 residues. CDR1 and CDR2 from the germline V gene are LGHNA and YNFKEQ. V gave up 1 base and J gave up 11 bases, with 12 bases separating them. The CDR3 sequence: CASSQGGTVEYF. The CDR3 nucleotides are TGTGCCAGCAGCCAAGGGGGGACGGTGGAGTACTTC.

The chain combines TRBV28 with TRBJ1-5; D not resolved. The V end lost 7 bases, the J end lost 0 bases, and 16 bases lay between the germline ends. The CDR3 consists of 16 residues. Germline loops: CDR1 MDHEN, CDR2 SYDVKM. The CDR3 nucleotides are TGTGCCAGCAATGTCTTGGGCTTCAATAGCAATCAGCCCCAGCATTTT. Its protein product is CASNVLGFNSNQPQHF.

The chain has TRBV7-8 and TRBJ2-1; 7 bases align to TRBD2. V lost 4 bases and J lost 7; bases outside the gene matches: 7. The CDR3 has 14 residues. Germline CDR1 and CDR2: SGHVS and FQNEAQ. The DNA for the CDR3 is TGTGCCAGCAGCTATGACTGGGGGGGGAATGAGCAGTTCTTC. Its translation: CASSYDWGGNEQFF.

V gene TRBV4-1 combines with J gene TRBJ2-7; TRBD2 matches 9 bases. The V gene end was trimmed by 1 base and the J gene end by 0 bases; junction bases not matched to a gene: 4. CDR3 length: 16 amino acids. CDR1 is MGHRA and CDR2 is YSYEKL in the germline V gene. The CDR3 DNA is TGCGCCAGCAGCCAAGGTCGACTAGCGGCCTCCTACGAGCAGTACTTC. It codes for CASSQGRLAASYEQYF.

The chain links TRBV28 to TRBJ1-1; D is ambiguous. Trimming took off 5 bases at V and 1 base at J, with 11 bases between the two ends. Germline V gene data show CDR1 as MDHEN and CDR2 as SYDVKM. The CDR3 is made up of 14 amino acids. The DNA for the CDR3 is TGTGCCAGCAGTACCCTGGACGAGAACACTGAAGCTTTCTTT. Translating it yields CASSTLDENTEAFF. Full variable domain (missing parts from reference TRBV28 and TRBJ1-1): DVKVTQSSRYLVKRTGEKVFLECVQDMDHENMFWYRQDPGLGLRLIYFSYDVKMKEKGDIPEGYSVSREKKERFSLILESASTNQTSMYLCASSTLDENTEAFFGQGTRLTVV.

This clone appeared once. In DNA, the CDR3 is TGTGCCAGCAGCATCCGGACAGGGTTATCCGGGGAGCTGTTTTTT. Protein sequence: CASSIRTGLSGELFF. The rearrangement uses TRBV11-2 and TRBJ2-2; TRBD1 matches 8 bases. There are 15 residues in the CDR3. The junction had 8 bases not matched to a gene; V was cut back by 5 bases and J by 6 bases. From germline, CDR1 is SGHAT and CDR2 FQNNGV.

The rearrangement uses TRBV2 and TRBJ1-1; the match to TRBD1 covers 9 bases. J was trimmed by 10 bases and V by 3 bases; bases with no gene match: 9. Germline assignment: CDR1 SNHLY and CDR2 FYNNEI. The CDR3 extends over 14 amino acids. CDR3 residues: CASSEGQGTVGAFF. For the CDR3, the DNA is TGTGCCAGCAGTGAGGGACAGGGAACCGTTGGAGCTTTCTTT.

The chain carries TRBV9 and TRBJ1-2; D possibly corresponds to TRBD1 (6 bases). CDR1 and CDR2 from the germline V gene are SGDLS and YYNGEE. CDR3 size: 14 residues. The ends were cut back, 3 bases at V and 5 bases at J, with 14 bases in the middle. CDR3 sequence (DNA): TGTGCCAGCAGCGGACAGGCGACTCGATATGGCTACACCTTC. Translated: CASSGQATRYGYTF.